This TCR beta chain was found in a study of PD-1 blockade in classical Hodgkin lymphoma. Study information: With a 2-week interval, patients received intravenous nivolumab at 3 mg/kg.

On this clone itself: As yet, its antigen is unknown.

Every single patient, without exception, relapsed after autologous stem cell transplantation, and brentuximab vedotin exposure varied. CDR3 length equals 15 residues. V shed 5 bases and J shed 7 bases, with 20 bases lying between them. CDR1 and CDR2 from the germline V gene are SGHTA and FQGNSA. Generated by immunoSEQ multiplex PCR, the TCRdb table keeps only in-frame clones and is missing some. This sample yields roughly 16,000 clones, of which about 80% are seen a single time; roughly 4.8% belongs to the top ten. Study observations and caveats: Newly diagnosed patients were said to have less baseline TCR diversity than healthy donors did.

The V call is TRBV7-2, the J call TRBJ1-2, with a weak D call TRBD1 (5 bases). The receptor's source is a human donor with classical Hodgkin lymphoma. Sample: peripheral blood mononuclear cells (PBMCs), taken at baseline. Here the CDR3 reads CASSVNRDLVGGYTF. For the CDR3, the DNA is TGTGCCAGCAGCGTAAACCGGGACCTCGTCGGTGGCTACACCTTC.